This T cell receptor beta chain was recorded in a study of CD8 T cells in Susac syndrome. Random hexamers were used to reverse transcribe about 0.5 to 1 ug of RNA. With immunoSEQ multiplex PCR, TCR beta CDR3 was amplified across 54 Vbeta and 13 Jbeta. Via MiXCR, TCRdb re-called the immunoSEQ multiplex PCR reads, giving one row per CDR3 protein. The repertoire includes 100,000 to 150,000 distinct CDR3 sequences, roughly 95% of them detected once, and 0.12% sits in the top ten. TCR beta sequencing was performed on blood CD8+ and CD4+ T cells. Controls comprised healthy donors matched for age and sex. TEMRA cells were FACS-enriched, while CD8+ and CD4+ T cells were negatively isolated. The sequencing input was CD4+ T cells from PBMCs. This TCR derives from a human donor in good health.

The CDR3 loop reads CAWSQGYTEAFF. In DNA form, the CDR3 reads TGTGCCTGGAGTCAGGGTTACACTGAAGCTTTCTTT. The chain carries TRBV30 and TRBJ1-1; a possible D gene is TRBD1 (5 bases). The CDR3 is made up of 12 amino acids. The V and J ends lost 2 bases and 3 bases respectively, with 7 bases between them. The germline CDR1 and CDR2 sequences are GTSNPN and SVGIG (reference sequence).